These T cell receptor beta chains were read from a single sample in a study of T cell responses to AZD1222 COVID-19 vaccine. The table came from immunoSEQ multiplex PCR; TCRdb's copy has only in-frame clones and leaves some out. Altogether about 180,000 clones are present, around 90% being singletons, with the ten largest covering around 2%. The source material was peripheral blood, sampled 28 days after the second AZD1222 dose. The receptors were sampled from an adult who received the AZD1222 COVID-19 vaccine. The CDR3 runs from the conserved cysteine through the conserved F or W. A D gene is named only where the DNA matches it firmly. Rows may omit the clone size; those that give it use once, few, many or a size class.

TRBV12-3/TRBV12-4	NA	TRBJ1-5	once	13	TGTGCCAGCAGTTCAGGGTCCCATCAGCCCCAGCATTTT	CASSSGSHQPQHF
TRBV19	NA	TRBJ1-5	NA	13	TGTGCCAGTAGTACGGGGACTACAATGACCCAGCATTTT	CASSTGTTMTQHF
TRBV30	NA	TRBJ2-3	NA	12	TGTGCCTGGACCCACCTGCCAGATACGCAGTATTTT	CAWTHLPDTQYF
TRBV28	NA	TRBJ2-7	NA	14	TGTGCCAGCAGTTTAGGAGGGGGTCCTGCCGAGCAGTACTTC	CASSLGGGPAEQYF
TRBV5-6	TRBD2	TRBJ2-5	NA	14	TGTGCCAGCAGCTTGGCCTCTAGCGGAGAGACCCAGTACTTC	CASSLASSGETQYF
TRBV27	NA	TRBJ1-6	NA	14	TGTGCCAGCAGTTTCCGGGACAATGTTTCACCCCTCCACTTT	CASSFRDNVSPLHF
TRBV14	TRBD2	TRBJ2-3	many	21	TGTGCCAGCAGCCAAGTGACGACTAGCGGGAGGGAAAGGGCGAGCACAGATACGCAGTATTTT	CASSQVTTSGRERASTDTQYF
TRBV3-1/TRBV3-2	NA	TRBJ1-3	NA	18	TGTGCCAGCAGCCAAACACTACAAGGGGGACTCGGCGGAAACACCATATATTTT	CASSQTLQGGLGGNTIYF
TRBV19	NA	TRBJ1-2	NA	15	TGTGCCAGTAGTATAATTGCGTCAGTTGGTTTTGGCTACACCTTC	CASSIIASVGFGYTF
TRBV10-3	NA	TRBJ2-7	NA	17	TGTGCCATCAGTGAGTCGGGCCGGATTAGTTCGCCCTACGAGCAGTACTTC	CAISESGRISSPYEQYF
TRBV28	NA	TRBJ1-4	few	15	TGTGCCAGCAGTTTATCGTCCGGTAGTAGGGAAAAACTGTTTTTT	CASSLSSGSREKLFF
TRBV30	TRBD2	TRBJ2-7	NA	18	TGTGCCTGGAGTGTCCCGGGACTAGCGGGAGCCTTCTCCTACGAGCAGTACTTC	CAWSVPGLAGAFSYEQYF
TRBV5-4	NA	TRBJ2-7	NA	14	TGTGCCAGCAGCTTGGCAGGCGGGCCTAACGAGCAGTACTTC	CASSLAGGPNEQYF
TRBV5-4	TRBD1	TRBJ2-2	NA	17	TGTGCCAGCAGCGCACAAGGACAGGGTTGGTACACCGGGGAGCTGTTTTTT	CASSAQGQGWYTGELFF
TRBV6-5	NA	TRBJ2-7	NA	13	TGTGCCAGCAGCGAGGGGAGGTATAGCGAGCAGTACTTC	CASSEGRYSEQYF
TRBV6-5	NA	TRBJ1-5	NA	15	TGTGCCAGCAGTTACGACGGGAATCACAATCAGCCCCAGCATTTT	CASSYDGNHNQPQHF
TRBV6-4	NA	TRBJ1-2	NA	14	TGTGCCAGCATCATTGGTATAATTCGCTATGGCTACACCTTC	CASIIGIIRYGYTF
TRBV27	TRBD1	TRBJ1-1	once	15	TGTGCCAGCAGTGTACAGGGGCAGACGAACACTGAAGCTTTCTTT	CASSVQGQTNTEAFF
TRBV27	NA	TRBJ2-2	NA	18	TGTGCCAGCAGTTTAGGGGGGGGCGACAGGGGGAACACCGGGGAGCTGTTTTTT	CASSLGGGDRGNTGELFF
TRBV30	TRBD1	TRBJ1-4	few	14	TGTGCCTGGAGTGTAGAACAGGGGGCTGAAAAACTGTTTTTT	CAWSVEQGAEKLFF
TRBV30	NA	TRBJ2-3	NA	13	TGTGCCTCCATGAGAGGCAGCACAGATACGCAGTATTTT	CASMRGSTDTQYF
TRBV4-1	NA	TRBJ2-3	NA	13	TGCGCCAGCAGCCAAGAGGGGCAGGGGACGCAGTATTTT	CASSQEGQGTQYF
TRBV12-3/TRBV12-4	NA	TRBJ1-6	NA	12	TGTGCCAGTTGCGCGGGTAATTCACCCCTCCACTTT	CASCAGNSPLHF
TRBV7-3	NA	TRBJ2-1	once	14	TGTGCCAGCAGCTTAAATCCAAAAGGGAATGAGCAGTTCTTC	CASSLNPKGNEQFF
TRBV27	NA	TRBJ1-5	NA	17	TGTGCCAGCAGTCTCTCCTATACAGGGTCGAGCAATCAGCCCCAGCATTTT	CASSLSYTGSSNQPQHF
TRBV7-6	NA	TRBJ2-1	NA	13	TGTGCCAGCAGCAGGACAGTAGACAATGAGCAGTTCTTC	CASSRTVDNEQFF
TRBV6-6	NA	TRBJ1-6	NA	11	TGTGCCAGCGGTGGTAATTCACCCCTCCACTTT	CASGGNSPLHF
TRBV28	NA	TRBJ2-3	NA	16	TGTGCCAGCAGTTTACTTGCGGAAGGACGCACAGATACGCAGTATTTT	CASSLLAEGRTDTQYF
TRBV18	NA	TRBJ2-5	NA	14	TGTGCCAGCTCACCGAAGGGGGATAGCGGGACCCAGTACTTC	CASSPKGDSGTQYF
TRBV4-3	NA	TRBJ1-5	NA	15	TGCGCCAGCAGCCAAGACGAAACAGGGAATCAGCCCCAGCATTTT	CASSQDETGNQPQHF
TRBV9	NA	TRBJ2-3	NA	15	TGTGCCAGCAGCGTAGGGGCTACCGGCACAGATACGCAGTATTTT	CASSVGATGTDTQYF
TRBV27	NA	TRBJ1-6	NA	14	TGTGCCAGCAGTTATTATGGGGGAAATTCACCCCTCCACTTT	CASSYYGGNSPLHF
TRBV9	NA	TRBJ1-4	NA	15	TGTGCCAGCAGCGTAGGGTGGGGTTTAGGGGAAAAACTGTTTTTT	CASSVGWGLGEKLFF
TRBV7-9	TRBD1	TRBJ1-5	NA	14	TGTGCCAGCAGCCTGGGACAGTCCGATCAGCCCCAGCATTTT	CASSLGQSDQPQHF
TRBV6-6	NA	TRBJ2-1	few	13	TGTGCCAGCCAGGGTCTTGAATACAATGAGCAGTTCTTC	CASQGLEYNEQFF
TRBV6-2/TRBV6-3	NA	TRBJ1-1	NA	13	TGTGCCAGCAGTTATCTGGGGAACACTGAAGCTTTCTTT	CASSYLGNTEAFF
TRBV5-1	TRBD2	TRBJ2-3	NA	16	TGCGCCAGCAGCCCTCGCGGGGGAGGGCCCGCAGATACGCAGTATTTT	CASSPRGGGPADTQYF
TRBV19	TRBD1	TRBJ1-5	NA	17	TGTGCCAGTAGTCCGGGACAGGGAGCTTTGAGCAATCAGCCCCAGCATTTT	CASSPGQGALSNQPQHF
TRBV11-3	NA	TRBJ2-1	NA	13	TGTGCCAGCAGCTTAGATAGTTACAATGAGCAGTTCTTC	CASSLDSYNEQFF
TRBV7-9	NA	TRBJ1-2	NA	12	TGTGCCAGCAGCGGCGGAAGGGATGGCTACACCTTC	CASSGGRDGYTF
TRBV5-1	NA	TRBJ2-2	NA	15	TGCGCCAGCAGCTGGGGGGACCATGACACCGGGGAGCTGTTTTTT	CASSWGDHDTGELFF
TRBV5-8	TRBD1	TRBJ1-2	once	15	TGTGCCAGCAGGGACGGGACAGGGGACACATATGGCTACACCTTC	CASRDGTGDTYGYTF
TRBV9	TRBD1	TRBJ2-7	NA	14	TGTGCCAGCAGCGTACAGGGACAGGAGGGCGAGCAGTACTTC	CASSVQGQEGEQYF
TRBV19	TRBD2	TRBJ2-3	NA	18	TGTGCCAGTAGTATTCGGACTAGCGGGAGGGAGAGCACAGATACGCAGTATTTT	CASSIRTSGRESTDTQYF
TRBV14	TRBD1	TRBJ1-1	NA	14	TGTGCCAGCAGCCTATGGACAGGGAACACTGAAGCTTTCTTT	CASSLWTGNTEAFF
TRBV25-1	TRBD1	TRBJ1-2	NA	15	TGTGCCAGCAGTGAACCTTCAGGGGGCCGGTATGGCTACACCTTC	CASSEPSGGRYGYTF
TRBV6-6	NA	TRBJ1-5	NA	14	TGTGCCAGCAGTTACTCGGGGAACGATCAGCCCCAGCATTTT	CASSYSGNDQPQHF
TRBV7-9	NA	TRBJ1-1	NA	13	TGTGCCAGCAGCAACCCTATGGGGGCTGAAGCTTTCTTT	CASSNPMGAEAFF
TRBV27	NA	TRBJ1-5	NA	14	TGTGCCAGCAGTTTGGACAGAGGCAATCAGCCCCAGCATTTT	CASSLDRGNQPQHF
TRBV30	NA	TRBJ1-2	NA	15	TGTGCCTGGAGCGCTACTTTCCAGGGATCCTATGGCTACACCTTC	CAWSATFQGSYGYTF
TRBV5-1	NA	TRBJ2-1	NA	14	TGCGCCAGCAGCGGGCCGGGCTCCTACAATGAGCAGTTCTTC	CASSGPGSYNEQFF
TRBV2	TRBD1	TRBJ2-1	NA	16	TGTGCCAGTAGTGAACAGGGGGTAGCCCGTGGGAATGAGCAGTTCTTC	CASSEQGVARGNEQFF
TRBV5-1	TRBD2	TRBJ2-1	NA	14	TGCGCCGCGGGACCCGGCGGGAGTTCGGGTGAGCAGTTCTTC	CAAGPGGSSGEQFF